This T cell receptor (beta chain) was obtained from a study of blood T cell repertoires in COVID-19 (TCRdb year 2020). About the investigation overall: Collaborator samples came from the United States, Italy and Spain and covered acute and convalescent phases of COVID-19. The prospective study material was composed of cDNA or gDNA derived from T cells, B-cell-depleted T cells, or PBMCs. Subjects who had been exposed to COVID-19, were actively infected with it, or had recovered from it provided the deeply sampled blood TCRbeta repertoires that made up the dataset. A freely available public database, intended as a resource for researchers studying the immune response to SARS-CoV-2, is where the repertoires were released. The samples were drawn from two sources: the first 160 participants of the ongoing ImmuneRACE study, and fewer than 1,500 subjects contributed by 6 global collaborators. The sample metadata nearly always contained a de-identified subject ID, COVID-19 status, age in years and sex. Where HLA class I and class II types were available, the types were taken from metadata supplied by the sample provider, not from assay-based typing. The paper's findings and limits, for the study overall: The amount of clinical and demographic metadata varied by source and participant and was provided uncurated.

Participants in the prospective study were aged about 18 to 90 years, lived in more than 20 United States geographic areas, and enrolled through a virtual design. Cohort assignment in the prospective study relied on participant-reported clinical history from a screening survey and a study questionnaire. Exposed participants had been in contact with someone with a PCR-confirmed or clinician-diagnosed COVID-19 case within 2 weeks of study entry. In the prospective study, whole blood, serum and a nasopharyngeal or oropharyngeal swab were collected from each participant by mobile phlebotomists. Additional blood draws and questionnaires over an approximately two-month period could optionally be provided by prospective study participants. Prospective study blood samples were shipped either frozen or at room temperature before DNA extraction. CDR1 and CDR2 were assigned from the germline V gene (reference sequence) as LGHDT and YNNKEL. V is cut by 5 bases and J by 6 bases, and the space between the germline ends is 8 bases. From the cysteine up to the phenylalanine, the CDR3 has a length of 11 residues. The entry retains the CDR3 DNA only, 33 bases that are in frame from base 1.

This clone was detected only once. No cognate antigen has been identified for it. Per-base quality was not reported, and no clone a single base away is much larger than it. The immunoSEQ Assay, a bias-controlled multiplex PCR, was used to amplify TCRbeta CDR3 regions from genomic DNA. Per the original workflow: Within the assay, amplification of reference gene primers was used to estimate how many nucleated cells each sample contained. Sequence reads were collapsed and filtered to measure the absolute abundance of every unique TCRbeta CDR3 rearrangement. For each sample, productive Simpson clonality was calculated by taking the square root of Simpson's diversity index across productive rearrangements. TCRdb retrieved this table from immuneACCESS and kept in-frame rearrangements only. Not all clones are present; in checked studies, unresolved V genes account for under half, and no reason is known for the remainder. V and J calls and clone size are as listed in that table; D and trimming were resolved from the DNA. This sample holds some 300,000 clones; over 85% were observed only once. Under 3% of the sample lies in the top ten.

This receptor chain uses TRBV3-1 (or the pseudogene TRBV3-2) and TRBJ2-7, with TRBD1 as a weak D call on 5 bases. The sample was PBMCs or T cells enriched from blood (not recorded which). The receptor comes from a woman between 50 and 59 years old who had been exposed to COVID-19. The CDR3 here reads CASSDRREQYF. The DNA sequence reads TGTGCCAGCAGCGACAGACGCGAGCAGTACTTC.